This TCR beta chain was sequenced during a study of shared clonotypes between healthy human individuals. The CDR3 contains 17 residues. The germline CDR1 and CDR2 sequences are LNHDA and SQIVND (reference sequence). Trimming shortened V by 4 bases and J by 0 bases, and 15 bases separated the two germline ends. Assay used: immunoSEQ multiplex PCR; TCRdb lists only in-frame clones, some missing. The profile shows hundreds of thousands of clones, around 77% of them singletons. The table lists this clone with a count of one. Its antigen is as yet unknown. Study-level points and caveats: Clonotype sharing among donors was thought likely to change with sequencing depth.

Donation came from healthy HIV-negative adults that had no recent acute infections or vaccinations. The V gene is TRBV19, the J gene TRBJ1-4; D unresolved. The receptor was derived from a woman in her 40s in good health. Some clones in this sample may be carry-over from other donors' samples. Sample: PBMCs. The CDR3 reads CASSTTLTAATNEKLFF. CDR3 nucleotide sequence: TGTGCCAGTAGTACGACCCTAACAGCTGCAACTAATGAAAAACTGTTTTTT.